The source of this T cell receptor beta chain is a study of T cells expressing NK-cell markers. The CDR3 extends over 14 amino acids. Germline-derived CDR1 and CDR2 are LNHDA and SQIVND (reference sequence). From the 5' RACE reads, TCRdb lists one entry per CDR3 protein and no DNA. Its table records around 100,000 distinct CDR3 sequences. This receptor was taken from a woman between 18 and 69 years old in good health. J is TRBJ2-1 and V is TRBV19; as DNA is missing, the TRBD2 call by TCRdb cannot be tested. Sequencing used blood T cells: a sorted CD56 or NKG2C T cell subset, CD4+ or CD8+ T cells, or bulk PBMC T cells (not recorded which). The CDR3 is CASSARTEYNEQFF. The variable domain in full, completed from reference TRBV19 and TRBJ2-1, reads DGGITQSPKYLFRKEGQNVTLSCEQNLNHDAMYWYRQDPGQGLRLIYYSQIVNDFQKGDIAEGYSVSREKKESFPLTVTSAQKNPTAFYLCASSARTEYNEQFFGPGTRLTVL.